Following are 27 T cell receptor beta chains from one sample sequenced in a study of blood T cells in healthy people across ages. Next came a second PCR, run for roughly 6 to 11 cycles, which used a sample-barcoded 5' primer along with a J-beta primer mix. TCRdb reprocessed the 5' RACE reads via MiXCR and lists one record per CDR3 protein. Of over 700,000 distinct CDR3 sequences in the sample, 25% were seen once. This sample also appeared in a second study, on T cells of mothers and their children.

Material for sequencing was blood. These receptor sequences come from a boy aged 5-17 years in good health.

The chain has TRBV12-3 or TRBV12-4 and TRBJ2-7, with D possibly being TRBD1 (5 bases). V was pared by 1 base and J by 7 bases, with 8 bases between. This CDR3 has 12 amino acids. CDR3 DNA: TGTGCCAGCAGTTTAGGCAAGGGGGAGCAGTACTTC. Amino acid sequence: CASSLGKGEQYF.

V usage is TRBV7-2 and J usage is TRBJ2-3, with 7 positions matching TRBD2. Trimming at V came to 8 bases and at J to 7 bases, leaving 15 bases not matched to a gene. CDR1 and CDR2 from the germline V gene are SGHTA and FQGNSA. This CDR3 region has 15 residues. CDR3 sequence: CASDLIRGVRNTQYF. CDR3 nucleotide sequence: TGTGCCAGCGACTTAATCCGGGGGGTCCGAAATACGCAGTATTTT.

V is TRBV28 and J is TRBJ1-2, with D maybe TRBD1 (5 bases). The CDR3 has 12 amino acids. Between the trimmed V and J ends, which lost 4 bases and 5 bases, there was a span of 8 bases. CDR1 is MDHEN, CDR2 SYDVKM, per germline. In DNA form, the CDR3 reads TGTGCCAGCAGTTATCGACAGTATGGCTACACCTTC. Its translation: CASSYRQYGYTF.

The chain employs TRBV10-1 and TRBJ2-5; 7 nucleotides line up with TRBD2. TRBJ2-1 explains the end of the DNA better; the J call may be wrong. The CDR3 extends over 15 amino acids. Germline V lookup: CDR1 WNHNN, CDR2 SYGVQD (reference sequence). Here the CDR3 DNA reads TGCGCCAGAAGCTTCGGGAGGTCTATTCACAATGAGCAGTTCTTC. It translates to CARSFGRSIHNEQFF.

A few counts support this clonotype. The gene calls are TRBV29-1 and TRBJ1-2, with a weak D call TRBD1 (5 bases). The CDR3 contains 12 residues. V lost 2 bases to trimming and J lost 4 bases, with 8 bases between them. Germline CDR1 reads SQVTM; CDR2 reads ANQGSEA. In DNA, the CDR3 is TGCAGCGTTGAACAGGGTCCCTATGGCTACACCTTC. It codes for CSVEQGPYGYTF.

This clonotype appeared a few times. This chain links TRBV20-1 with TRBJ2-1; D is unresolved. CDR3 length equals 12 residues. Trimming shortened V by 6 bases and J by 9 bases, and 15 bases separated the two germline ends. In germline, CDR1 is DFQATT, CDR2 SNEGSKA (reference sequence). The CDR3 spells CSARSLLGEQFF. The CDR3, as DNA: TGCAGTGCCAGATCATTGTTGGGTGAGCAGTTCTTC.

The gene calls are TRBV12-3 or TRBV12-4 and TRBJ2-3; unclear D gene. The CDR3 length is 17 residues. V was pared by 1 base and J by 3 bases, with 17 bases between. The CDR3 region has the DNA TGTGCCAGCAGTTTAGTTCCCCTAGGCAGCAATACAGATACGCAGTATTTT. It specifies CASSLVPLGSNTDTQYF.

The CDR3 DNA reads as TGTGCCAGCAGACCTTCCGGGGCGGACTATGGCTACACCTTC. Its protein product is CASRPSGADYGYTF. The chain joins TRBV7-2 to TRBJ1-2, with D possibly matching TRBD1 (5 bases). The CDR3 spans 14 residues. Trimming shortened V by 6 bases and J by 3 bases, and 14 bases separated the two germline ends. CDR1 is SGHTA and CDR2 is FQGNSA in the germline V gene.

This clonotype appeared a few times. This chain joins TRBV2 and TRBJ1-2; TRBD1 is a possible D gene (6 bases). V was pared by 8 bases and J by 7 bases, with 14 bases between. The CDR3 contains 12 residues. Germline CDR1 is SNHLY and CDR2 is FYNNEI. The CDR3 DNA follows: TGTGCCAGCCTCGAGGGGGGAATTGGCTACACCTTC. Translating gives CASLEGGIGYTF.

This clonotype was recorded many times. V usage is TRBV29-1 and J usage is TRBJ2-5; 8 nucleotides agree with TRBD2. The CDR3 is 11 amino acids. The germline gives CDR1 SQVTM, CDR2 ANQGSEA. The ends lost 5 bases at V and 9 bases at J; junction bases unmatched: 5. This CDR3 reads CSVISGTAQYF. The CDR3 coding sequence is TGCAGCGTTATTAGCGGGACTGCCCAGTACTTC.

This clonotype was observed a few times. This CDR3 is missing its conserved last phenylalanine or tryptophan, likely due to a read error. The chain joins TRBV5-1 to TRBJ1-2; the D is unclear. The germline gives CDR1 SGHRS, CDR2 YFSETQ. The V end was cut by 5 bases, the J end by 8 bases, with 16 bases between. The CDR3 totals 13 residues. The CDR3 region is CASSLEDFRGYTL. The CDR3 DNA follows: TGCGCCAGCAGTCTCGAGGATTTCCGGGGCTACACCCTC.

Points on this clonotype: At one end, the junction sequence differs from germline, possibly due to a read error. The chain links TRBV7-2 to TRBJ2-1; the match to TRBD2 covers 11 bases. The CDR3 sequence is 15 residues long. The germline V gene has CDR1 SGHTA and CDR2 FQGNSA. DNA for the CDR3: TGTCCCAGCAGCGTACAGACTAGCGGGGAGAGTGAGCAGTTCTTC. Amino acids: CPSSVQTSGESEQFF.

DNA of the CDR3: TGTGCCAGCAGCCCAAGGCCAGGAGTGGACACTGAAGCTTTCTTT. Translating it yields CASSPRPGVDTEAFF. The J gene is TRBJ1-1, the V gene TRBV7-3; D is undetermined. The CDR3 extends over 15 amino acids. V was clipped by 5 bases and J by 3 bases, with 16 bases between them. Germline V gives CDR1 SGHTA, CDR2 FQGTGA. The variable domain in full, completed from reference TRBV7-3 and TRBJ1-1, reads GAGVSQTPSNKVTEKGKYVELRCDPISGHTALYWYRQSLGQGPEFLIYFQGTGAADDSGLPNDRFFAVRPEGSVSTLKIQRTERGDSAVYLCASSPRPGVDTEAFFGQGTRLTVV.

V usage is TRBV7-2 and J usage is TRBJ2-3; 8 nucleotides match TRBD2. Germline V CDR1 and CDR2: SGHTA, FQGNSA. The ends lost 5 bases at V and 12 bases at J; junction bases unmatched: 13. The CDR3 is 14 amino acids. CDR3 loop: CASSTDVTSGPQYF. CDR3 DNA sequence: TGTGCCAGCAGCACCGATGTCACTAGCGGTCCACAGTATTTT.

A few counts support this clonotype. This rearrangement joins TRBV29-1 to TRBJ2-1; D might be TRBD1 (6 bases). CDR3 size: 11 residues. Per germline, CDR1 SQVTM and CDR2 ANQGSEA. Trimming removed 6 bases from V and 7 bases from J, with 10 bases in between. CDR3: CSVHTGNEQFF. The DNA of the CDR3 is TGCAGCGTCCACACAGGGAATGAGCAGTTCTTC.

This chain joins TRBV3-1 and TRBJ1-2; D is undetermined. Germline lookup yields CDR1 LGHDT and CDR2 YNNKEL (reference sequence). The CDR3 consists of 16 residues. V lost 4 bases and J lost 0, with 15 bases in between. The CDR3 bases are TGTGCCAGCAGCCTTTCAGGAGACACCGCTAACTATGGCTACACCTTC. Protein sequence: CASSLSGDTANYGYTF.

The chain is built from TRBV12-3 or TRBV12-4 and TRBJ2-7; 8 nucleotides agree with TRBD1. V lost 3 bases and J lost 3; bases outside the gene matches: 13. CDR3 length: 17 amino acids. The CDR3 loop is CASSFPGLGQDFYEQYF. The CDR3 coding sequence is TGTGCCAGCAGTTTCCCTGGCCTGGGACAGGACTTCTACGAGCAGTACTTC.

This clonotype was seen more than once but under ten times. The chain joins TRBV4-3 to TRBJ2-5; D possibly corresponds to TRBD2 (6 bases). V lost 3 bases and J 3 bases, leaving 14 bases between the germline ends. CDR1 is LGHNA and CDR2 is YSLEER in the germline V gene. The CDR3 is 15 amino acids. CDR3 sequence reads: CASSHARDSEETQYF. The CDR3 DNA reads TGCGCCAGCAGCCATGCCCGGGACTCTGAAGAGACCCAGTACTTC.

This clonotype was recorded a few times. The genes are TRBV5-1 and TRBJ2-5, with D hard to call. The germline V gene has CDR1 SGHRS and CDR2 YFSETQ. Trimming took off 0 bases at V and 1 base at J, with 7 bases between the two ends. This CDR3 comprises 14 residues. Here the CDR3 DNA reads TGCGCCAGCAGCTTGGAGCACGGCCAAGAGACCCAGTACTTC. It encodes CASSLEHGQETQYF.

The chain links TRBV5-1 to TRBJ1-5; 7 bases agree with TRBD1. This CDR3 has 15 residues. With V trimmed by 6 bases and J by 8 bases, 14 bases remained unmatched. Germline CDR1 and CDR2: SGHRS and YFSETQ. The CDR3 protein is CASKLCRGSSEPQHF. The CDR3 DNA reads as TGCGCCAGCAAGCTGTGCAGGGGGTCGTCTGAGCCCCAGCATTTT.

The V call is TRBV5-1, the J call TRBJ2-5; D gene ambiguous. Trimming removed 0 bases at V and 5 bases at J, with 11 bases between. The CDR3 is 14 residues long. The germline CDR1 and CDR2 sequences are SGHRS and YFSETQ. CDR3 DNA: TGCGCCAGCAGCTTGGAGGCAGACGCGGAGACCCAGTACTTC. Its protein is CASSLEADAETQYF.

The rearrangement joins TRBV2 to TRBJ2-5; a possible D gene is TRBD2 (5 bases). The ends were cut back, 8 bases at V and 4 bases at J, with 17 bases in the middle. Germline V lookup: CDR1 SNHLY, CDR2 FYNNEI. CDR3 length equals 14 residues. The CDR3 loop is CASQAGRGRETQYF. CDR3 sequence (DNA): TGTGCCAGCCAAGCAGGCCGTGGGAGAGAGACCCAGTACTTC.

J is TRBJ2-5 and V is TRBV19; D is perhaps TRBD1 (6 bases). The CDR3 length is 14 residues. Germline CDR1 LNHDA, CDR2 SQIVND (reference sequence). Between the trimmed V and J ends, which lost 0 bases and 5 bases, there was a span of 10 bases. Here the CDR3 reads CASSIEPGEETQYF. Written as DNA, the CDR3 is TGTGCCAGTAGTATAGAACCAGGGGAGGAGACCCAGTACTTC.

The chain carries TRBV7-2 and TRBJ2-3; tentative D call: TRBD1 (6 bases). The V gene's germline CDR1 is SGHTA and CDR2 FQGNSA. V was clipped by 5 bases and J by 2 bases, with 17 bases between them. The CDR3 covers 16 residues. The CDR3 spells CASSTRQAYSTDTQYF. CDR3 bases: TGTGCCAGCAGCACCAGACAGGCCTATTCCACAGATACGCAGTATTTT.

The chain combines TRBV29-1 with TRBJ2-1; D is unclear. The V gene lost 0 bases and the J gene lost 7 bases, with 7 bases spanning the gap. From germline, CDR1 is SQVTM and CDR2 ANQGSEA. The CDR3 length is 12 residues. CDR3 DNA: TGCAGCGTTGAAGATGTGGCAAATGAGCAGTTCTTC. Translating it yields CSVEDVANEQFF.

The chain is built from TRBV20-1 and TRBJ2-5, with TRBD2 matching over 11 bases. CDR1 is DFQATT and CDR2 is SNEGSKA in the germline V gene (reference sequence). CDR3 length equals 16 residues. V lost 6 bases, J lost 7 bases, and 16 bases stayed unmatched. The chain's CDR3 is CSARTGTSGSVWTQYF. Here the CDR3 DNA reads TGCAGTGCAAGAACCGGGACTAGCGGCTCCGTCTGGACCCAGTACTTC.

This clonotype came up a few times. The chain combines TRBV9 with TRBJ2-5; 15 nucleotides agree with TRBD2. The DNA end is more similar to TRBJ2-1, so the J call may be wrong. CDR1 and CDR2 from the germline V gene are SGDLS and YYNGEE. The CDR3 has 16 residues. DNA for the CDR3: TGTGCCAGCAGCCGCCGGACTAGCGGGGGGGCAAATGAGCAGTTCTTC. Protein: CASSRRTSGGANEQFF.